This entry describes one T cell receptor (beta chain). Recruited during active infection, patients (from Seattle) were subsequently followed longitudinally. Authors' processing steps: Reference gene primer amplification in the assay estimated nucleated cell counts. Produced via immunoSEQ multiplex PCR; TCRdb's table is partial and in-frame only. Clone size and the V and J calls come from that table; the DNA yielded D and trimming. The sample carries some 200,000 clones, roughly 94% recorded once. Germline values: CDR1 SGHAT, CDR2 FQNNGV. CDR3 size: 13 residues. The ends were cut back, 5 bases at V and 14 bases at J, with 16 bases in the middle. These data come from a study of blood T cell repertoires in COVID-19. Across the study: The origin of the acute and convalescent COVID-19 samples was the United States, Italy and Spain.

The material sequenced was peripheral blood. The sequence derives from a man aged 30 to 45 with COVID-19, enrolled during active disease. The chain combines TRBV11-2 with TRBJ1-6; D gene ambiguous. The CDR3 region has the DNA TGTGCCAGCAGCCCTAGTGGGTTATTGGCCCTCCACTTT. Its protein is CASSPSGLLALHF.